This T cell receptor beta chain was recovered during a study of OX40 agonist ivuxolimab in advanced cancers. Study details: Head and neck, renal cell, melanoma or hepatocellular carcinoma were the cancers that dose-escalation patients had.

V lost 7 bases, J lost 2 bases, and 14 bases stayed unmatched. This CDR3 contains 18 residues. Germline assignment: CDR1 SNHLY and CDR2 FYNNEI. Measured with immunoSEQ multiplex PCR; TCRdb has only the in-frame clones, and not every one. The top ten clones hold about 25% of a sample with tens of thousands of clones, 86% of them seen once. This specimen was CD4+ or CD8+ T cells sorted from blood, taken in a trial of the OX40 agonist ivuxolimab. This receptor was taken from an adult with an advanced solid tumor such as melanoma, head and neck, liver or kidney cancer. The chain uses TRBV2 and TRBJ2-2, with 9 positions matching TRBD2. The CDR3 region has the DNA TGTGCCAGCAAAGTTAGGCGGGAGGGCCCTTATAACACCGGGGAGCTGTTTTTT. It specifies CASKVRREGPYNTGELFF.